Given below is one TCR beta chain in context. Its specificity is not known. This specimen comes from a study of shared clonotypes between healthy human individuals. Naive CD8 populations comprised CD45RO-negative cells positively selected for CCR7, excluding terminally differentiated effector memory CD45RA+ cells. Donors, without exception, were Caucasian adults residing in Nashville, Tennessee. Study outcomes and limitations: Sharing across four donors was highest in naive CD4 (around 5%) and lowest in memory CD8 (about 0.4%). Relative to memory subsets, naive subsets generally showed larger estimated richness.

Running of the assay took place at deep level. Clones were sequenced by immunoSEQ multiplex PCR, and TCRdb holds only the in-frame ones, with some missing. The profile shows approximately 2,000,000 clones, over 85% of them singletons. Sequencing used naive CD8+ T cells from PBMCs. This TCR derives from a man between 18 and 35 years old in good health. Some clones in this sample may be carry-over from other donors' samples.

CDR3 DNA sequence: TGTGCCAGCAGTACTAGCGGGATTGGTACTAGCAATGAGCAGTTCTTC. This codes for CASSTSGIGTSNEQFF. The rearrangement links TRBV2 to TRBJ2-1; 10 bases fit TRBD2. Germline V lookup: CDR1 SNHLY, CDR2 FYNNEI. This CDR3 comprises 16 residues. Trimming at V came to 5 bases and at J to 6 bases, leaving 10 bases not matched to a gene.